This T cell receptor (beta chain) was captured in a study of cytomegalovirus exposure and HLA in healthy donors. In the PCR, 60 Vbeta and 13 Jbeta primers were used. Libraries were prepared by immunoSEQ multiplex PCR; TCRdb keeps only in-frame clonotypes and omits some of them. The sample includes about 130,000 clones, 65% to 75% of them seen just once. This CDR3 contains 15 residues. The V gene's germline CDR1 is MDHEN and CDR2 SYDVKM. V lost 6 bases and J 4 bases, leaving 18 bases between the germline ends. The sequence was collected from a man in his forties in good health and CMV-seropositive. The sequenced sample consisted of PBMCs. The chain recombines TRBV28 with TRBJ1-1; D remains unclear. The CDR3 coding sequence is TGTGCCAGCAGCCCTTTAGAGAGATACTCCACTGAAGCTTTCTTT. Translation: CASSPLERYSTEAFF.